This T cell receptor beta chain emerged from a study of control samples from healthy donors and cancer patients. The V and J ends lost 5 bases and 7 bases respectively, with 18 bases between them. The CDR3 extends over 15 amino acids. Germline CDR1 reads MGHDK; CDR2 reads SYGVNS. Profiling relied on immunoSEQ multiplex PCR, and the TCRdb table lists in-frame clones only, not all of them. Of tens of thousands of clones in the sample, 80% to 95% are singletons; the top ten hold around 1%. The chain uses TRBV25-1 and TRBJ2-1, with no clear D. The sequenced material came from blood. The source of this sequence is a woman aged 25 to 39 in good health. The CDR3 reads CASSTRTPSGNEQFF. The CDR3 DNA reads TGTGCCAGCAGTACTCGGACCCCGAGTGGGAATGAGCAGTTCTTC.